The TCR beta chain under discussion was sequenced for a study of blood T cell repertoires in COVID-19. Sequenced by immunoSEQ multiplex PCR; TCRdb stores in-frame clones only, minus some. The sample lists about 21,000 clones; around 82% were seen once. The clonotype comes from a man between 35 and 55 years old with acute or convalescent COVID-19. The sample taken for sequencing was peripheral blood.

This CDR3 is CASMGSRNSGNTIYF. CDR3 coding DNA: TGTGCCAGCATGGGCTCTCGAAACTCTGGAAACACCATATATTTT. The chain carries TRBV2 and TRBJ1-3; D gene uncertain. The CDR3 sequence is 15 residues long. V dropped 7 bases and J dropped 0 bases, with 13 bases sitting between them. The germline V gene has CDR1 SNHLY and CDR2 FYNNEI.